Shown below are 8 T cell receptor beta chains from a single sample sequenced in a study of blood T cell repertoires in COVID-19. Profiling relied on immunoSEQ multiplex PCR, and the TCRdb table lists in-frame clones only, not all of them. Of tens of thousands of clones listed, 70% to 85% are singletons. The sample comprised peripheral blood. Receptor source: a man between 60 and 70 years old with active or convalescent COVID-19.

The V and J genes are TRBV30 and TRBJ2-1, with TRBD2 identical over 8 bases. This CDR3 region has 12 residues. Losses at the gene ends were 5 bases for V and 3 bases for J; bases not matched to a gene: 0. Germline V CDR1 and CDR2: GTSNPN, SVGIG (reference sequence). The CDR3 region is CAWGTSYNEQFF. The DNA for the CDR3 is TGTGCCTGGGGGACTAGCTACAATGAGCAGTTCTTC. Drawing the rest from reference TRBV30 and TRBJ2-1, the complete variable domain is SQTIHQWPATLVQPVGSPLSLECTVEGTSNPNLYWYRQAAGRGLQLLFYSVGIGQISSEVPQNLSASRPQDRQFILSSKKLLLSDSGFYLCAWGTSYNEQFFGPGTRLTVL.

CDR3 sequence: CASSLIAGGTETQYF. As DNA, the CDR3 is TGTGCCAGCAGCTTAATTGCGGGGGGGACGGAGACCCAGTACTTC. The genes are TRBV7-3 and TRBJ2-5; 9 bases line up with TRBD2. The length of the CDR3 is 15 residues. CDR1 is SGHTA, CDR2 FQGTGA, per germline. Unmatched junction bases numbered 5, after V lost 1 base and J lost 5 bases.

V usage is TRBV4-2 and J usage is TRBJ2-3; D is unresolved. The CDR3 is 12 amino acids. CDR1 LGHNA and CDR2 YNFKEQ come from the germline V gene. Trimming took 0 bases from V and 5 from J, leaving 3 bases between them. The DNA of the CDR3 is TGTGCCAGCAGCCAAGATCGAGATACGCAGTATTTT. Amino acid sequence: CASSQDRDTQYF.

The rearrangement joins TRBV5-4 to TRBJ2-5; TRBD1 matches 8 bases. V shed 0 bases, J shed 4 bases, and the junction held 2 bases outside the gene matches. The germline CDR1 and CDR2 sequences are SGHNT and YYREEE (reference sequence). CDR3 length equals 14 residues. The CDR3 region has the DNA TGTGCCAGCAGCTTGGCTGGACAGGGAGAGACCCAGTACTTC. Translated: CASSLAGQGETQYF.

The chain has TRBV19 and TRBJ1-5; a weak D match, TRBD1 (6 bases). Trimming left V 3 bases short and J 5 bases short, with 8 bases between. Germline CDR1 reads LNHDA; CDR2 reads SQIVND (reference sequence). This CDR3 spans 13 amino acids. The CDR3 region is CASSIRGDQPQHF. DNA of the CDR3: TGTGCCAGTAGTATCAGGGGAGATCAGCCCCAGCATTTT.

V usage is TRBV5-4 and J usage is TRBJ2-5, with 8 bases aligning to TRBD1. The V and J ends lost 4 bases and 4 bases, in that order; junction bases with no gene match: 9. CDR3 length equals 15 residues. CDR1 and CDR2 from the germline V gene are SGHNT and YYREEE (reference sequence). CDR3 bases: TGTGCCAGCAGCACCACAACAGGGGGAATAGAGACCCAGTACTTC. It encodes CASSTTTGGIETQYF. Using reference TRBV5-4 and TRBJ2-5 for the parts outside the CDR3, the full variable domain is ETGVTQSPTHLIKTRGQQVTLRCSSQSGHNTVSWYQQALGQGPQFIFQYYREEENGRGNFPPRFSGLQFPNYSSELNVNALELDDSALYLCASSTTTGGIETQYFGPGTRLLVL.

The chain employs TRBV6-6 and TRBJ2-7; weak D call: TRBD2 (7 bases). Per germline, CDR1 MNHNY and CDR2 SVGAGI (reference sequence). V was trimmed by 5 bases and J by 5 bases, leaving 10 bases between them. The CDR3 spans 12 residues. CDR3 sequence reads: CASSGGGDEQYF. CDR3 sequence (DNA): TGTGCCAGCAGTGGAGGGGGGGACGAGCAGTACTTC.

V is TRBV19 and J is TRBJ1-2; 9 nucleotides line up with TRBD1. This CDR3 contains 15 residues. Germline trimming cut 5 bases from V and 3 bases from J; bases unmatched to any gene: 7. The germline V gene encodes CDR1 LNHDA and CDR2 SQIVND (reference sequence). The DNA of the CDR3 is TGTGCCAGTAGTCCGTCGGACAGGGGAGACTATGGCTACACCTTC. Translation: CASSPSDRGDYGYTF.